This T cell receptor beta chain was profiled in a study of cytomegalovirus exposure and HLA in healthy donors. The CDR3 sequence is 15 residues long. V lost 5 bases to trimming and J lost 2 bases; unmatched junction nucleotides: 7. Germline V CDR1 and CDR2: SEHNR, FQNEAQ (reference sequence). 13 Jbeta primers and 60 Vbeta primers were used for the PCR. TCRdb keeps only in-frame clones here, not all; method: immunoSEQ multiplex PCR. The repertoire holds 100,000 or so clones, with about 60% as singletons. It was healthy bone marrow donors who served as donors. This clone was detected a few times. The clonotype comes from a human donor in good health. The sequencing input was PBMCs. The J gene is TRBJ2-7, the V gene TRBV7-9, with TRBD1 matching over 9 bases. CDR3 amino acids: CASSTRGTGTYEQYF. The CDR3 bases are TGTGCCAGCAGCACCCGCGGGACAGGGACCTACGAGCAGTACTTC.